This T cell receptor beta chain was recovered during a study of blood T cells in healthy people across ages (dated by TCRdb to between 2015 and 2017). Background on the whole study: In model experiments, template switching captured roughly one uniquely barcoded TCR beta cDNA molecule for every two T cells. The study analyzed two additional independent replicas of 1 million unique cDNA reads from the same blood draw for two donors, one aged 18 to 30 and one aged 80 or older. The donors were divided into four age groups: young (average approximately 17 years), middle-aged (about 39), aged (about 60) and long-lived (approximately 74). Using deep sequencing normalized with unique cDNA molecular identifiers, the study measured how TCR beta repertoire diversity changes with age. The paper's findings and limits, for the study overall: A strong correlation was found between observed TCR beta diversity and the percentage of naive T cells measured by flow cytometry. Compared with the aged group, the long-lived group had more naive CD4+ T cells, fewer expanded clones and increased TCR diversity, suggesting age selection. Since profiling was done on bulk unsorted PBMCs, naive and antigen-experienced compartments could not be conclusively compared. Estimates of total diversity based on one million sequenced T cells were considered lower bounds and underestimates. Observed TCR beta diversity per million T cells fell roughly linearly with age, and a significant reduction was already apparent by age roughly 40. The CMV infection status of donors was not known, potentially confounding age-related changes in expanded clonotypes.

On this clonotype itself: Its target antigen remains unknown. No quality values exist for individual bases; no much larger clone is one base distant.

The protocol used for the library was 5' RACE. Sequenced using an Illumina HiSeq 2500. A second PCR of about 7 to 12 cycles was run with a J-beta primer mix and a sample-barcoded 5' primer. Each TCR beta cDNA molecule received a unique molecular identifier from a template-switch 5' adaptor carrying 12 random nucleotides. At least 2.5 million CDR3-containing paired-end reads were obtained from each sample. First-strand cDNA was synthesized from all RNA with the Mint cDNA synthesis kit, primed by a TRBC-specific oligonucleotide. Following uracil-DNA glycosylase treatment, all cDNA underwent a first 18-cycle PCR with the universal primers M1SS and BC2_uni_R. As for how the authors treated the data: Each sample was normalized by randomly selecting 1 million high-quality reads, each carrying a distinct molecular identifier. Reads sharing molecular identifiers were discarded rather than binned into consensus sequences. MiTCR, set to a Q25 quality threshold and the strictest error-elimination algorithm, was used for CDR3 identification, clonotype clustering and error correction. A nonparametric unseen species model with Euler transformation was used to estimate lower-bound total TCR beta diversity. TCRdb reworked the public reads: Q25 trimming with fastp, MiXCR clone assembly, productive beta chains retained. Rows are unified per CDR3 protein, each entry keeping the most common DNA and genes. For this entry, the V and J calls and clone size follow TCRdb and not the study's own pipeline. The sample table holds some 800,000 distinct CDR3 sequences, of which 25% were seen once. The ten largest account for more than 3% of the sample.

The cysteine opens and the phenylalanine closes a CDR3 of 17 amino acids. This entry keeps only the CDR3 DNA: 51 bases, framed from base 1. The V end gives up 4 bases and the J end 0 bases, leaving 10 bases in the junction not matched to a gene. The germline V gene sets CDR1 to SGHDT and CDR2 to YYEEEE. The approximately 40 donors, aged roughly 6 to 90 years, were systemically healthy Caucasian individuals from Russia. Ten milliliters of peripheral blood were drawn from each donor into EDTA-treated Vacutainer tubes. PBMCs were isolated by Ficoll-Paque density-gradient centrifugation, with at least 6 million obtained per sample. Trizol reagent was used to extract total RNA from PBMCs, with at least 6 micrograms per sample. The percentages of naive CD45RAhigh/CD27high T cells were determined by flow cytometry on a PBMC aliquot from every donor. The sample was also linked to a second study, of T cells of mothers and their children. Drawing on the second study: Donors were nine systemically healthy Caucasian individuals: three mothers and their six children. cDNA synthesis consumed the entire amount of extracted RNA, loaded at 1.5 ug RNA in each 15 ul reaction. In the second PCR, the M1S primer added sample barcodes and 2-4 random nucleotides. Over 9.5 million TCR beta CDR3 reads were obtained for each mother, and approximately 3 million reads were obtained for each child. Thymic selection shapes the output of TCR recombination in a similar way in related and unrelated pairs, and inherited differences have a minor effect. Normalized repertoire overlap in related mother-child pairs was always slightly higher than in unrelated mother-child pairs, but the difference was never significant. With a sensitivity of approximately 100 clones per million clonotypes, no persistent microchimeric T cell clones were detected. Deep NGS was used in the study to compare the TCR beta repertoires of mothers and children and to look for features that separate related mother-child pairs from unrelated individuals. The mean age was roughly 36 +/- 4 years for the mothers and about 10 +/- 4 years for the children. After adapters were ligated using NEBNext reagents, the libraries underwent 100+100 nt paired-end sequencing on an Illumina HiSeq 2000. To prevent cross-contamination, the mother and child libraries were prepared a month apart and were sequenced in separate runs. Between roughly 450,000 and 2,000,000 distinct TCR beta clonotypes were identified per donor. Naive TCR beta clonotypes were estimated from low-frequency clonotypes matched to each donor's FACS-determined naive share, without sorting.

Here the chain combines TRBV5-6 and TRBJ2-7; 10 bases in the junction line up with TRBD2. The clonotype was recovered from a boy aged 5-17 years in good health. The sample taken for sequencing was blood. The CDR3 in this case is CASSPGGSGRPSYEQYF. Here is the DNA: TGTGCCAGCAGCCCCGGGGGTAGCGGGAGGCCCTCCTACGAGCAGTACTTC.